This TCR beta chain was found in a study of OX40 agonist ivuxolimab in advanced cancers. Findings and caveats of the study: Expanded clones were, on average, more numerous in CD8+ T cells than in CD4+. In the 0.1 to 3.0 mg/kg range, CD4+ and CD8+ blood T cells had expanded clonally by week 6.

From germline, CDR1 is SGHNT and CDR2 YYREEE (reference sequence). This CDR3 comprises 13 residues. The V end was cut by 1 base, the J end by 4 bases, with 8 bases between. Here immunoSEQ multiplex PCR was the method, and the copy in TCRdb shows in-frame clones only, minus some. Of about 84,000 clones detected, approximately 85% appear once; the ten largest clones hold over 0.2%. Patients were ruled out by autoimmune disease history or systemic immunosuppression. To note about this clone: Its antigen is not known.

The chain carries TRBV5-4 and TRBJ2-5; D remains unclear. This TCR was sampled from an adult with an advanced solid tumor such as melanoma, head and neck, liver or kidney cancer. This material consisted of CD4+ or CD8+ T cells sorted from blood, taken in a trial of the OX40 agonist ivuxolimab. The CDR3 DNA follows: TGTGCCAGCAGCTTGAAGACGTCAGAGACCCAGTACTTC. Translating it yields CASSLKTSETQYF.